This TCR beta chain was identified in a study of blood T cell repertoires in COVID-19. Whole-study context: Sites in the United States, Italy and Spain provided acute and convalescent COVID-19 samples. PBMCs, B-cell-depleted T cells, or T cells were the source of the cDNA or gDNA that made up the material.

The repertoire was sequenced with immunoSEQ multiplex PCR; TCRdb's copy has only in-frame clones and lacks some. This repertoire shows 80,000 to 95,000 clones, around 85% found once; its top ten account for nearly 25%. A single count supports this clone. The CDR3 covers 13 residues. Trimming stripped 0 bases from V and 14 bases from J, with 15 bases between. Germline V gene sequence: CDR1 LGHDT, CDR2 YNNKEL (reference sequence). Material: peripheral blood. V is TRBV3-1 (or the pseudogene TRBV3-2) and J is TRBJ2-3; unclear D gene. The origin of this receptor is a man older than 75 with active or convalescent COVID-19. CDR3 DNA: TGTGCCAGCAGCCAAGATCTTCTCTATCCTCCGTATTTT. This sequence encodes CASSQDLLYPPYF.